This T cell receptor (beta chain) originates from a study of shared clonotypes between healthy human individuals. Study results and caveats: The study's rarefaction showed incomplete sorted-subset sequencing despite large depth.

The table came from immunoSEQ multiplex PCR; TCRdb's copy has only in-frame clones and leaves some out. The sample lists some 1,900,000 clones, about 95% occurring once. CD45RO-negative, CCR7-positively selected cells formed the naive CD8 fraction, excluding terminally differentiated effector memory CD45RA+ cells. V was shortened by 1 base and J by 7 bases, with 10 bases between the two germline ends. This CDR3 contains 13 residues. CDR1 SNHLY and CDR2 FYNNEI come from the germline V gene. In the case of this clone: Its antigen is not known.

This TCR derives from a man younger than 35 in good health. This rearrangement joins TRBV2 to TRBJ2-5; the D is unclear. The sample comprised naive CD8+ T cells sorted from blood. This CDR3 is CASSEGLGWTQYF. In nucleotides, the CDR3 is TGTGCCAGCAGTGAAGGCCTCGGATGGACCCAGTACTTC.